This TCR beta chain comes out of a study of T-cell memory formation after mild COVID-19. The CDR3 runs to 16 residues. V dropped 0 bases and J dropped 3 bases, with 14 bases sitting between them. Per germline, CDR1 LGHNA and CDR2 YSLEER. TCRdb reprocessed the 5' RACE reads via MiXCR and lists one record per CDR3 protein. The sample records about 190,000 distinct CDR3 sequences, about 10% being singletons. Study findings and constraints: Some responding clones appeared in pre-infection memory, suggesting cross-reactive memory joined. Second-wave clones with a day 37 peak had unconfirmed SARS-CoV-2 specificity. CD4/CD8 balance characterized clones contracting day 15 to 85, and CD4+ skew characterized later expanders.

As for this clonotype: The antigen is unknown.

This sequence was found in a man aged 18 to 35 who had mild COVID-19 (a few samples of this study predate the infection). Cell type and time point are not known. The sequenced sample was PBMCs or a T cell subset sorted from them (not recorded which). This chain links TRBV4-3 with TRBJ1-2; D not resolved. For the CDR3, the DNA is TGCGCCAGCAGCCAAGATACCCAAAGAGGCGACTATGGCTACACCTTC. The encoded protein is CASSQDTQRGDYGYTF.